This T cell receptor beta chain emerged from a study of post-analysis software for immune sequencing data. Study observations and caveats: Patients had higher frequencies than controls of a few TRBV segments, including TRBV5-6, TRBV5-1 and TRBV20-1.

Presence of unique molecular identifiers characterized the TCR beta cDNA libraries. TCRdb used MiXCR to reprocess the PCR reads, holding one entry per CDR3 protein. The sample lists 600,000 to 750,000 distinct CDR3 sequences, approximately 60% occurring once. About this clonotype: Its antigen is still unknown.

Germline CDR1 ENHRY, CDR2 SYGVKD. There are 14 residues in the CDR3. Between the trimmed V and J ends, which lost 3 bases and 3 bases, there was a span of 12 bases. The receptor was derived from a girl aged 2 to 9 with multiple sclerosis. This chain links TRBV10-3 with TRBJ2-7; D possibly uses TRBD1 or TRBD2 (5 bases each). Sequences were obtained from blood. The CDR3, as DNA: TGTGCCATCAGTGATGTGGGACGGTTCTACGAGCAGTACTTC. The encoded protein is CAISDVGRFYEQYF.